Listed here are 20 T cell receptor beta chains from one sample, sequenced in a study of blood T cell repertoires in COVID-19. Repertoires were generated with immunoSEQ multiplex PCR, while TCRdb's copy carries only in-frame clones and drops some. Of about 48,000 clones listed, 86% are singletons. The source material was PBMCs or T cells enriched from blood (not recorded which). These receptor sequences come from a woman aged 45-60 years who had recovered from COVID-19.

The chain combines TRBV18 with TRBJ2-4, with D unresolved. CDR1 is KGHSH, CDR2 LQKENI, per germline. The CDR3 totals 19 residues. V shed 3 bases and J shed 1 base, with 22 bases lying between them. The CDR3 DNA follows: TGTGCCAGCTCACCTTCCGGTCCTCAGGCAACGTCGGCCAAAAACATTCAGTACTTC. It yields the protein CASSPSGPQATSAKNIQYF.

This clone showed up just once. The chain uses TRBV19 and TRBJ1-1, with D uncertain. V was cut by 7 bases and J by 4 bases, with 16 bases left in between. The CDR3 loop spans 14 amino acids. Germline V lookup: CDR1 LNHDA, CDR2 SQIVND (reference sequence). CDR3 protein: CASTHEVVGTEAFF. Written as DNA, the CDR3 is TGTGCCAGTACTCACGAGGTTGTCGGCACTGAAGCTTTCTTT.

The genes are TRBV4-3 and TRBJ1-3; 8 bases fit TRBD1. Germline trimming cut 0 bases from V and 12 bases from J; bases unmatched to any gene: 10. The germline V gene has CDR1 LGHNA and CDR2 YSLEER. The CDR3 covers 15 residues. CDR3 nucleotide sequence: TGCGCCAGCAGCCAAGAAGACAGGGGTCGAGGGGGCATATATTTT. Translating it yields CASSQEDRGRGGIYF.

The chain combines TRBV6-5 with TRBJ2-7; 10 bases fit TRBD2. CDR3 size: 16 residues. In germline, CDR1 is MNHEY, CDR2 SVGAGI. V dropped 2 bases and J dropped 2; count of bases not matched to a gene: 6. CDR3 sequence: CASSYGASGGTYEQYF. The CDR3 nucleotides are TGTGCCAGCAGTTACGGGGCTAGCGGGGGAACCTACGAGCAGTACTTC.

The chain is built from TRBV19 and TRBJ2-7, with a tentative D call TRBD2 (5 bases). The germline V and J ends were trimmed by 6 bases and 2 bases, with 20 bases remaining between them. The CDR3 runs 16 residues. CDR1 is LNHDA and CDR2 is SQIVND in the germline V gene (reference sequence). Written as DNA, the CDR3 is TGTGCCAGTAGCCTAAGATCGTCTAGCAGAACCTACGAGCAGTACTTC. As protein: CASSLRSSSRTYEQYF.

V usage is TRBV6-5 and J usage is TRBJ1-3; D not resolved. This CDR3 region has 15 residues. V was shortened by 2 bases and J by 3 bases, with 11 bases between the two germline ends. The germline V gene encodes CDR1 MNHEY and CDR2 SVGAGI. Written as DNA, the CDR3 is TGTGCCAGCAGTTACGGGAGTGGCCTTGGAAACACCATATATTTT. This encodes CASSYGSGLGNTIYF.

This clone was seen just once. The V and J genes are TRBV5-1 and TRBJ2-2, with 8 bases that match TRBD1. V dropped 4 bases and J dropped 6; count of bases not matched to a gene: 5. Germline V lookup: CDR1 SGHRS, CDR2 YFSETQ. The CDR3 has 14 amino acids. The CDR3 is CASSGGQGAGELFF. CDR3 sequence (DNA): TGCGCCAGCAGCGGTGGACAGGGTGCCGGGGAGCTGTTTTTT.

This chain joins TRBV28 and TRBJ2-3; D is unresolved. This CDR3 spans 12 amino acids. The germline CDR1 and CDR2 sequences are MDHEN and SYDVKM. The V gene lost 6 bases and the J gene lost 4 bases, with 8 bases spanning the gap. The CDR3 loop reads CASSYFSDTQYF. The CDR3 bases are TGTGCCAGCAGCTATTTTTCAGATACGCAGTATTTT.

The chain recombines TRBV14 with TRBJ2-5; D is unresolved. This CDR3 comprises 16 residues. With 1 base removed from V and 1 base from J, the gap between germline ends came to 13 bases. Germline V lookup: CDR1 SGHDN, CDR2 FVKESK. CDR3 region: CASSQVLPNLQETQYF. In DNA form, the CDR3 reads TGTGCCAGCAGCCAAGTACTACCGAACCTCCAAGAGACCCAGTACTTC.

The chain recombines TRBV7-2 with TRBJ2-7; 14 bases are shared with TRBD2. This CDR3 is 15 amino acids long. The junction had 0 bases not matched to a gene; V was cut back by 1 base and J by 4 bases. The germline CDR1 and CDR2 sequences are SGHTA and FQGNSA. The CDR3 region is CASSLGLAGGYEQYF. The CDR3, as DNA: TGTGCCAGCAGCTTAGGACTAGCGGGGGGGTACGAGCAGTACTTC.

The chain couples TRBV7-8 to TRBJ2-5; TRBD2 agrees at 9 bases. With V trimmed by 6 bases and J by 4 bases, 12 bases remained unmatched. Per germline, CDR1 SGHVS and CDR2 FQNEAQ. This CDR3 contains 16 residues. For the CDR3, the DNA is TGTGCCAGCAGACTTAGGGCGGGGGGGCCCCCAGAGACCCAGTACTTC. Translated: CASRLRAGGPPETQYF.

This chain uses TRBV6-2 or TRBV6-3 with TRBJ1-2, with 11 positions matching TRBD1. The CDR3 has 15 amino acids. Unmatched junction bases numbered 8, after V lost 5 bases and J lost 6 bases. Germline V gene lookup returns CDR1 MNHEY and CDR2 SVGEGT. CDR3 in DNA: TGTGCCAGCAGTATGAACGCGGACAGGGGGCATGGCTACACCTTC. Its protein is CASSMNADRGHGYTF.

The gene calls are TRBV9 and TRBJ2-2, with 12 positions matching TRBD2. The V and J ends lost 1 base and 6 bases, in that order; junction bases with no gene match: 1. Germline values: CDR1 SGDLS, CDR2 YYNGEE. CDR3 length: 15 amino acids. CDR3 bases: TGTGCCAGCAGCGTACTAGCGGGAGGGTCCGGGGAGCTGTTTTTT. Translation: CASSVLAGGSGELFF.

The chain employs TRBV11-2 and TRBJ2-7, with D perhaps matching TRBD2 (6 bases). CDR1 SGHAT and CDR2 FQNNGV come from the germline V gene. V was shortened by 5 bases and J by 3 bases, with 17 bases between the two germline ends. The CDR3 covers 15 residues. The CDR3 reads CASSPGVAGIYEQYF. In DNA, the CDR3 is TGTGCCAGCAGCCCGGGGGTGGCGGGCATCTACGAGCAGTACTTC. Full variable domain (remainder filled in from reference TRBV11-2 and TRBJ2-7): EAGVAQSPRYKIIEKRQSVAFWCNPISGHATLYWYQQILGQGPKLLIQFQNNGVVDDSQLPKDRFSAERLKGVDSTLKIQPAKLEDSAVYLCASSPGVAGIYEQYFGPGTRLTVT.

The rearrangement links TRBV5-1 to TRBJ1-2; possibly TRBD1 for D (6 bases). Per germline, CDR1 SGHRS and CDR2 YFSETQ. Trimming stripped 3 bases from V and 7 bases from J, with 10 bases between. CDR3 size: 12 residues. The CDR3 nucleotides are TGCGCCAGCAGCTCAATGGGGGCTGGCTACACCTTC. It encodes CASSSMGAGYTF.

The chain uses TRBV7-2 and TRBJ2-6; possibly TRBD1 for D (6 bases). This CDR3 has 15 residues. Trimming stripped 4 bases from V and 2 bases from J, with 9 bases between. Germline loops: CDR1 SGHTA, CDR2 FQGNSA. The CDR3 DNA reads as TGTGCCAGCAGCTCCGGACAGCCTGGGGCCAACGTCCTGACTTTC. Its protein product is CASSSGQPGANVLTF.

The rearrangement joins TRBV5-4 to TRBJ2-7; 9 bases agree with TRBD1. Losses at the gene ends were 0 bases for V and 4 bases for J; bases not matched to a gene: 2. This CDR3 region has 14 residues. Germline V gives CDR1 SGHNT, CDR2 YYREEE (reference sequence). This CDR3 is CASSLAGQGYEQYF. The CDR3 DNA sequence: TGTGCCAGCAGCTTGGCAGGACAGGGGTACGAGCAGTACTTC.

The chain carries TRBV29-1 and TRBJ1-1; D is unclear. The CDR3 is 13 residues long. The V end lost 7 bases, the J end lost 0 bases, and 12 bases lay between the germline ends. CDR1 SQVTM and CDR2 ANQGSEA come from the germline V gene. CDR3 protein: CSAASSLNTEAFF. The CDR3, as DNA: TGCAGCGCGGCGTCTTCGTTGAACACTGAAGCTTTCTTT.

The rearrangement links TRBV5-6 to TRBJ2-1, with 12 bases aligning to TRBD2. J was trimmed by 2 bases and V by 3 bases; bases with no gene match: 3. Germline CDR1 SGHDT, CDR2 YYEEEE. This CDR3 has 16 residues. In DNA form, the CDR3 reads TGTGCCAGCAGCTCCTGGACTAGCGGGACCTACAATGAGCAGTTCTTC. This codes for CASSSWTSGTYNEQFF.

This chain connects TRBV18 to TRBJ2-5; D is unclear. Trimming took 4 bases from V and 1 from J, leaving 10 bases between them. The CDR3 extends over 14 amino acids. CDR1 KGHSH and CDR2 LQKENI come from the germline V gene. The CDR3 loop is CASSQNSLQETQYF. For the CDR3, the DNA is TGTGCCAGCTCACAGAACAGCCTCCAAGAGACCCAGTACTTC.